Included here is one T cell receptor beta chain sequence, with context. The data originate from a study of blood T cell repertoires in COVID-19. The overall study: Whether acute or convalescent, the COVID-19 samples came from the United States, Italy and Spain.

Germline assignment: CDR1 SGHTA and CDR2 FQGTGA. The trim removed 2 bases at V and 2 bases at J, leaving 2 bases unmatched. There are 15 residues in the CDR3. As handled by the study authors: Scientists estimated how many nucleated cells there were by amplifying reference gene primers. Data came from immunoSEQ multiplex PCR; TCRdb stores just in-frame clones and leaves some out. From that table come the V and J calls and clone size; the DNA was used to work out D and trimming. The table records some 78,000 clones, around 87% of them present only once. Sequences were obtained from peripheral blood. The chain employs TRBV7-3 and TRBJ2-3; TRBD1 matches 9 bases. The sequence came from an elderly woman with active or convalescent COVID-19. CDR3 in amino acids: CASSLYRGHTDTQYF. DNA for the CDR3: TGTGCCAGCAGCTTATACAGGGGGCACACAGATACGCAGTATTTT.